This T cell receptor beta chain is from a study of T cell responses to AZD1222 COVID-19 vaccine (dated by TCRdb to the early 2020s). About the investigation overall: AZD1222 recipients whose second dose came at about 4 weeks and those whose second dose came at about 12 weeks were combined into one group, since spike-specific TCR depth and breadth did not differ between the two schedules. Enrollment into the trials was organized by age into subgroups of 18-55, 56-69 and 70-plus years, and those subgroups contained roughly 150, 30 and 60 TCR-sequenced participants, respectively. A total of 233 trial participants underwent TCR sequencing, of whom nearly 210 received two doses of AZD1222 and roughly 25 received two doses of the MenACWY control vaccine. Broader findings and caveats from the paper: No day 14 peak-response samples were available, so repertoires were characterized only after the peak T cell response. Participants were mostly white British and included more females than males, and it was suggested by the authors that clonal diversity may have been underestimated. Conclusions about previously exposed vaccinees are limited because only six or seven AZD1222 recipients were SARS-CoV-2 seropositive at baseline. Reportedly, close to half of the unique spike-specific TCRs recognized epitopes lying outside the regions that are mutated in the B.1.351 and B.1.1.7 variants. In the small 56-69-year group, the increase in depth fell short of significance, most likely because of low power. CD4 TCRs associated with the vaccine covered the entire spike protein, and the dominant responses were in regions 160-218 and 743-854. A significant rise in spike-specific TCR breadth and depth was observed after two AZD1222 doses relative to day 0 and relative to MenACWY recipients.

Remarks on this clone: Its antigen is still unknown. Per-nucleotide qualities are absent, and no much larger clonotype sits a single base away.

Trimming takes 4 bases from V and 5 bases from J, and the germline ends sit 11 bases apart. The germline V gene (reference sequence) specifies PRHDT as CDR1 and FYEKMQ as CDR2. Its CDR3 holds 14 amino acids, cysteine through phenylalanine. This entry keeps only the CDR3 DNA: 42 bases, framed from base 1. The sample's time point label, decoded: baseline before first vaccination. The vaccinee samples were drawn from two UK trials, COV001 and COV002, one of which was a single-blind randomized controlled phase 2/3 trial testing AZD1222 (ChAdOx1 nCoV-19) in healthy adults. For TCRbeta chain sequencing, PBMC samples from trial participants were taken at day 0 and at day 28 after the second dose. The CDR3 regions of human TCRbeta chains were analyzed by immunosequencing. Per the source publication's procedure: TCRs in the repertoires were matched against a reference library of SARS-CoV-2-specific TCRs that had been generated with the MIRA antigen-specificity platform. Breadth was defined as the fraction of unique TCRs that were SARS-CoV-2-associated, and depth was defined as the fraction of total T cells that were SARS-CoV-2-associated. Using the MIRA data, every spike-specific TCR was mapped to the spike region that the TCR reacted to and assigned to either a CD4 or a CD8 class. Log10-transformed breadth and depth values were compared by one-way ANOVA with Sidak's multiple comparisons tests. This immuneACCESS table, as held by TCRdb, lists in-frame sequences with V and J called but not all clones. Of the missing ones, under half trace to an unresolved V gene in checked studies; the others have no known cause. That table gives V, J and clone size, and the DNA gave D and trimming. This sample comprises 150,000 to 200,000 clones, 94% of them detected only once. Roughly 10% of the sample rests with the top ten.

The input for sequencing was peripheral blood, taken on day 0 of AZD1222 vaccination. Recombination linked TRBV13 to TRBJ1-4, with the D segment identity uncertain. The sequence was collected from an adult in good health. The CDR3 protein is CASSSRLGNEKLFF. The nucleotides are TGTGCCAGCAGCTCACGGTTGGGGAATGAAAAACTGTTTTTT.